This paragraph covers one T cell receptor beta chain sequence. Its antigen is currently unknown. Treatment of the sample: 15 to 20 received Ad26.COV2.S at low or high dose, single or two shots; 5 received placebo; per-sample allocation not given. The investigators took samples on day 63 after the first vaccine or placebo injection. The source of the sample is a study of Ad26.COV2.S vaccination and SARS-CoV-2 variants. The CDR3 has 11 residues. Germline-derived CDR1 and CDR2 are MDHEN and SYDVKM. The V end lost 6 bases, the J end lost 5 bases, and 7 bases lay between the germline ends. Findings of the study overall: Vaccine recipients showed a spike-specific TCR breadth that was higher than in placebo recipients.

The repertoire was sequenced with immunoSEQ multiplex PCR; TCRdb's copy has only in-frame clones and lacks some. Among around 300,000 clones listed, 75% to 90% were seen once. V usage is TRBV28 and J usage is TRBJ2-5; D remains ambiguous. The source was peripheral blood, collected in a trial of Ad26.COV2.S vaccine versus placebo. The clonotype comes from a person between 18 and 60 years old who received the Ad26.COV2.S COVID-19 vaccine or a placebo. The CDR3 DNA sequence: TGTGCCAGCAGCCTCCTGGAGACCCAGTACTTC. Amino acid sequence: CASSLLETQYF.